Below, 28 T cell receptor beta chains from the same sample are listed, as sequenced in a study of T cells in Graves' hyperthyroidism and ophthalmopathy. TCR beta CDR3 region amplification was performed from RNA transcripts. The TCR CDR3 first-round RT-PCR relied on the HTBI primer set. One entry per CDR3 protein, called by TCRdb with MiXCR from the multiplex PCR reads. The sample consists of 400,000 to 550,000 distinct CDR3 sequences, around 14% of them appearing once. Sequencing was performed on blood. The receptor source for this set is a woman aged 18-29 years with Graves' hyperthyroidism.

This clonotype was picked up many times. An end of the junction does not agree with germline; a read error may underlie this. This chain joins TRBV29-1 and TRBJ1-1; D is unresolved. The V gene's germline CDR1 is SQVTM and CDR2 ANQGSEA. This CDR3 is 11 amino acids long. As DNA, the CDR3 is TGTTCGGGGTATGCGAACACTGAAGCTTTCTTT. Translated: CSGYANTEAFF.

This clonotype was observed many times. The chain carries TRBV19 and TRBJ2-5; no clear D. The CDR3 extends over 13 amino acids. Germline CDR1 and CDR2: LNHDA and SQIVND (reference sequence). V was pared by 6 bases and J by 2 bases, with 10 bases between. CDR3 amino acids: CASRGNLQETQYF. The CDR3 nucleotides read TGTGCCAGTAGGGGAAATCTTCAAGAGACCCAGTACTTC.

This clonotype was observed a handful of times. The chain is built from TRBV27 and TRBJ2-7; no reliable D call. With 9 bases removed from V and 0 bases from J, the gap between germline ends came to 9 bases. This CDR3 region has 12 residues. CDR1 MNHEY and CDR2 SMNVEV come from the germline V gene (reference sequence). The CDR3 sequence: CARLRSSYEQYV. DNA for the CDR3: TGTGCCAGGCTACGGAGCTCCTACGAGCAGTACGTC.

Only a few counts were recorded for this clonotype. This rearrangement joins TRBV28 to TRBJ2-5; D is undetermined. The CDR3 totals 13 residues. The germline V gene has CDR1 MDHEN and CDR2 SYDVKM. Trimming removed 7 bases at V and 5 bases at J, with 14 bases between. The chain's CDR3 is CASNKGVPETQYF. CDR3 DNA sequence: TGTGCCAGCAATAAAGGAGTACCCGAGACCCAGTACTTC. The full variable domain, its missing parts supplied by reference TRBV28 and TRBJ2-5, is DVKVTQSSRYLVKRTGEKVFLECVQDMDHENMFWYRQDPGLGLRLIYFSYDVKMKEKGDIPEGYSVSREKKERFSLILESASTNQTSMYLCASNKGVPETQYFGPGTRLLVL.

Only one count was recorded for this clonotype. A single base separates this from a much larger clone, so it may be a read error. The V call is TRBV2, the J call TRBJ1-1; D is possibly TRBD1 (5 bases). The CDR3 spans 14 residues. Germline assignment: CDR1 SNHLY and CDR2 FYNNEI. The CDR3: CANSREGSFELAFF. The CDR3 nucleotides are TGTGCCAACAGTAGGGAGGGGTCCTTCGAGTTAGCTTTCTTT.

The chain carries TRBV14 and TRBJ2-1, with 7 bases matching TRBD2. The V segment lost 0 bases and the J segment 10 bases; nucleotides outside the gene matches: 15. CDR1 is SGHDN and CDR2 is FVKESK in the germline V gene. CDR3 length: 17 amino acids. For the CDR3, the DNA is TGTGCCAGCAGCCAAGATATCGGCCTAGCGGATGTTATAGAGCAGTTCTTC. Translated, it gives CASSQDIGLADVIEQFF. Variable domain in full (rest from reference TRBV14 and TRBJ2-1): EAGVTQFPSHSVIEKGQTVTLRCDPISGHDNLYWYRRVMGKEIKFLLHFVKESKQDESGMPNNRFLAERTGGTYSTLKVQPAELEDSGVYFCASSQDIGLADVIEQFFGPGTRLTVL.

There are many counts of this clonotype. The chain has TRBV20-1 and TRBJ2-5; 15 bases match TRBD2. CDR3 length: 17 residues. Germline assignment: CDR1 DFQATT and CDR2 SNEGSKA (reference sequence). With V trimmed by 2 bases and J by 5 bases, 9 bases remained unmatched. CDR3 amino acids: CSARPPGLAGGKETQYF. DNA for the CDR3: TGCAGTGCTAGACCACCGGGACTAGCGGGAGGCAAGGAGACCCAGTACTTC.

This clonotype was picked up a small number of times. This chain connects TRBV4-1 to TRBJ1-4; D ambiguous. The CDR3 is made up of 14 amino acids. Germline V CDR1 and CDR2: MGHRA, YSYEKL. V shed 2 bases and J shed 6 bases, with 10 bases lying between them. CDR3 loop: CASSQPGIHEKLFF. The CDR3 coding sequence is TGCGCCAGCAGCCAACCCGGGATTCATGAAAAACTGTTTTTT.

This clonotype was picked up many times. The chain combines TRBV11-2 with TRBJ2-7; D perhaps matches TRBD2 (5 bases). The CDR3 runs 13 residues. V was pared by 5 bases and J by 5 bases, with 13 bases between. Germline V gives CDR1 SGHAT, CDR2 FQNNGV. The CDR3, as DNA: TGTGCCAGCAGCCCCGGGATTGATGACGAGCAGTACTTC. It translates to CASSPGIDDEQYF.

This clonotype was seen repeatedly, ten times or more. CDR3 region: CASSSHPQNTEAFF. The CDR3 bases are TGTGCCAGCTCCTCTCATCCCCAGAACACTGAAGCTTTCTTT. The chain joins TRBV5-5 to TRBJ1-1; unclear D gene. Germline-derived CDR1 and CDR2 are SGHKS and YYEKEE (reference sequence). The CDR3 spans 14 residues. The V and J ends lost 7 bases and 1 base respectively, with 14 bases between them.

The chain combines TRBV6-2 or TRBV6-3 with TRBJ2-5; a weak D match, TRBD2 (6 bases). The CDR3 covers 16 residues. Trimming took 0 bases from V and 2 from J, leaving 13 bases between them. Per germline, CDR1 MNHEY and CDR2 SVGEGT. CDR3: CASSYSGWRGQETQYF. The CDR3, as DNA: TGTGCCAGCAGTTACTCGGGCTGGCGGGGACAAGAGACCCAGTACTTC.

This clonotype was seen many times. The chain recombines TRBV13 with TRBJ1-1, with D tentatively TRBD1 (6 bases). CDR1 and CDR2 (germline): PRHDT, FYEKMQ (reference sequence). The CDR3 runs to 14 residues. The germline V and J ends were trimmed by 5 bases and 1 base, with 11 bases remaining between them. The CDR3 DNA is TGTGCCAGCAGCCTATGGACAGAGAACACTGAAGCTTTCTTT. Encoded protein: CASSLWTENTEAFF.

This clonotype has ten or more counts. The chain employs TRBV27 and TRBJ1-5; no reliable D call. Trimming shortened V by 2 bases and J by 2 bases, and 13 bases separated the two germline ends. CDR3 size: 16 residues. Germline V gene data show CDR1 as MNHEY and CDR2 as SMNVEV (reference sequence). The CDR3 DNA sequence: TGTGCCAGCAGTTTAAAGGAAAAATTCGGCAATCAGCCCCAGCATTTT. It encodes CASSLKEKFGNQPQHF.

This clonotype was recorded at least ten times. The chain recombines TRBV27 with TRBJ2-5; D is ambiguous. CDR1 and CDR2 from the germline V gene are MNHEY and SMNVEV (reference sequence). This CDR3 has 15 amino acids. Trimming removed 0 bases at V and 2 bases at J, with 10 bases between. The CDR3, as DNA: TGTGCCAGCAGTTTATCAGGCCCCCCACAAGAGACCCAGTACTTC. Residues: CASSLSGPPQETQYF.

This clonotype came up a few times. V gene TRBV29-1 combines with J gene TRBJ1-2; D possibly corresponds to TRBD1 (6 bases). The ends were cut back, 7 bases at V and 8 bases at J, with 17 bases in the middle. Germline V gene data show CDR1 as SQVTM and CDR2 as ANQGSEA. The CDR3 is 12 residues long. In DNA form, the CDR3 reads TGCAGCGCCATGGGGGGCCCGGAAGGCTACACCTTC. Translating gives CSAMGGPEGYTF.

This clonotype has just a few counts. A read error may account for a junction end that differs from germline. The chain combines TRBV5-1 with TRBJ2-7; D may be TRBD2 (5 bases). CDR1 and CDR2 (germline): SGHRS, YFSETQ. CDR3 length equals 13 residues. CDR3 loop: CASNLGYGDEQYF. The CDR3 DNA reads as TGCGCCAGCAACTTGGGGTACGGGGACGAGCAGTACTTC.

This clonotype was counted ten times or more. The CDR3 loop reads CASSPPGHRTDTQYF. The CDR3 coding sequence is TGTGCCAGCAGTCCTCCGGGACATCGCACAGATACGCAGTATTTT. This chain uses TRBV12-3 or TRBV12-4 with TRBJ2-3, with a weak D call TRBD1 (6 bases). Trimming took off 5 bases at V and 1 base at J, with 13 bases between the two ends. The CDR3 has 15 amino acids.

The rearrangement joins TRBV10-3 to TRBJ2-5, with 10 bases aligning to TRBD2. Losses at the gene ends were 8 bases for V and 6 bases for J; bases not matched to a gene: 6. The CDR3 contains 13 residues. CDR1 and CDR2 from the germline V gene are ENHRY and SYGVKD. Here the CDR3 reads CAIGTSVSQTQYF. The DNA of the CDR3 is TGTGCCATCGGGACTAGCGTATCACAGACCCAGTACTTC.

The chain employs TRBV11-3 and TRBJ1-1; D call uncertain. The V and J ends lost 4 bases and 3 bases respectively, with 12 bases between them. The CDR3 runs 14 residues. Germline CDR1 SGHNT, CDR2 YENEEA. CDR3 protein: CASSSLHPYTEAFF. CDR3 sequence (DNA): TGTGCCAGCAGCTCACTACACCCATACACTGAAGCTTTCTTT.

This clonotype was seen a handful of times. The CDR3 nucleotides read TGTGCCAGCAGTGAAAATTACAGCACAGATACGCAGTATTTT. Its translation: CASSENYSTDTQYF. This chain joins TRBV6-1 and TRBJ2-3; D call uncertain. V was cut by 2 bases and J by 0 bases, with 6 bases left in between. This CDR3 has 14 amino acids. CDR1 MNHNS and CDR2 SASEGT come from the germline V gene.

The V and J genes are TRBV9 and TRBJ2-3, with D possibly called TRBD1 or TRBD2 (5 bases each). Germline V gene lookup returns CDR1 SGDLS and CDR2 YYNGEE. The V gene lost 2 bases and the J gene lost 4 bases, with 17 bases spanning the gap. The CDR3 is made up of 16 amino acids. CDR3 residues: CASSVFEGTKADTQYF. The CDR3 DNA reads as TGTGCCAGCAGCGTTTTTGAAGGGACCAAAGCAGATACGCAGTATTTT.

Written as DNA, the CDR3 is TGTGCCAGTAGTATTGCTAGCGGGGACGAGCAGTACTTC. It specifies CASSIASGDEQYF. The chain couples TRBV19 to TRBJ2-7, with 9 positions matching TRBD2. This CDR3 spans 13 amino acids. From germline, CDR1 is LNHDA and CDR2 SQIVND (reference sequence). J gave up 5 bases and V 3 bases, and 2 bases lay outside the gene matches.

This clonotype was counted a few times. This chain links TRBV12-3 or TRBV12-4 with TRBJ2-5; 9 positions match TRBD1. This CDR3 spans 15 amino acids. V lost 5 bases, J lost 0 bases, and 4 bases stayed unmatched. CDR3 sequence reads: CASSGRQGDQETQYF. CDR3 coding DNA: TGTGCCAGCAGTGGAAGACAGGGGGACCAAGAGACCCAGTACTTC.

This clonotype was seen only a few times. This chain links TRBV5-1 with TRBJ1-1; tentative D call: TRBD1 (5 bases). Germline lookup yields CDR1 SGHRS and CDR2 YFSETQ. This CDR3 has 13 amino acids. Trimming shortened V by 3 bases and J by 7 bases, and 13 bases separated the two germline ends. CDR3 DNA: TGCGCCAGCAGCTGGTCTCAGGGTAGTGAAGCTTTCTTT. This gives the protein CASSWSQGSEAFF.

This clonotype was recorded at least ten times. V gene TRBV19 combines with J gene TRBJ1-5; the match to TRBD1 covers 11 bases. The junction had 5 bases not matched to a gene; V was cut back by 7 bases and J by 6 bases. CDR3 size: 14 residues. Germline V gives CDR1 LNHDA, CDR2 SQIVND (reference sequence). The CDR3 DNA reads TGTGCCAGTACCGGGACAGGGGGTGGTCAGCCCCAGCATTTT. This translates into CASTGTGGGQPQHF.

This sequence joins TRBV7-9 and TRBJ1-1; D may be TRBD1 (5 bases). From germline, CDR1 is SEHNR and CDR2 FQNEAQ (reference sequence). Trimming removed 2 bases from V and 0 bases from J, with 10 bases in between. This CDR3 is 15 amino acids long. The CDR3: CASSLNGAMNTEAFF. For the CDR3, the DNA is TGTGCCAGCAGCTTAAATGGGGCGATGAACACTGAAGCTTTCTTT.

This chain uses TRBV5-1 with TRBJ1-4; unclear D gene. Germline loops: CDR1 SGHRS, CDR2 YFSETQ. The CDR3 runs 15 residues. V gave up 0 bases and J gave up 7 bases, with 13 bases separating them. CDR3 DNA: TGCGCCAGCAGCTTGGTTCCTGCCGGTGGTGAAAAACTGTTTTTT. The encoded protein is CASSLVPAGGEKLFF.

The sample holds one count of this clonotype. An end of the junction does not agree with germline; a read error may underlie this. The chain uses TRBV6-1 and TRBJ1-1, with 8 positions matching TRBD1. This CDR3 is built from 15 residues. The V gene's germline CDR1 is MNHNS and CDR2 SASEGT. DNA for the CDR3: TGCACCAGCAGCGGACAGGGCGGTCTGACAACTGAAGCTTTCTTT. Its translation: CTSSGQGGLTTEAFF.